This TCR beta chain derives from a study of blood T cell repertoires in COVID-19. Study-wide background: Whether acute or convalescent, the COVID-19 samples came from the United States, Italy and Spain. PBMCs, B-cell-depleted T cells, or T cells were the source of the cDNA or gDNA that made up the material.

Study processing details: Reference gene primer amplification yielded estimated nucleated cell counts. Assay used: immunoSEQ multiplex PCR; TCRdb lists only in-frame clones, some missing. V and J calls and clone size are copied from that table; D and trimming were computed from the DNA. The data contain around 92,000 clones, about 82% of them seen just once; the ten biggest clones take up under 30%. CDR1 and CDR2 (germline): MNHNS, SASEGT. The CDR3 loop spans 16 amino acids. After removal of 2 bases from V and 3 bases from J, the junction contained 7 bases not matched to a gene. The specimen sequenced was peripheral blood. The receptor was derived from a human donor in a cohort sampled during active COVID-19. The gene calls are TRBV6-1 and TRBJ1-5; 7 nucleotides line up with TRBD1. CDR3 amino acids: CASSESRGHDNQPQHF. The CDR3 DNA reads as TGTGCCAGCAGTGAATCGAGGGGGCATGACAATCAGCCCCAGCATTTT.